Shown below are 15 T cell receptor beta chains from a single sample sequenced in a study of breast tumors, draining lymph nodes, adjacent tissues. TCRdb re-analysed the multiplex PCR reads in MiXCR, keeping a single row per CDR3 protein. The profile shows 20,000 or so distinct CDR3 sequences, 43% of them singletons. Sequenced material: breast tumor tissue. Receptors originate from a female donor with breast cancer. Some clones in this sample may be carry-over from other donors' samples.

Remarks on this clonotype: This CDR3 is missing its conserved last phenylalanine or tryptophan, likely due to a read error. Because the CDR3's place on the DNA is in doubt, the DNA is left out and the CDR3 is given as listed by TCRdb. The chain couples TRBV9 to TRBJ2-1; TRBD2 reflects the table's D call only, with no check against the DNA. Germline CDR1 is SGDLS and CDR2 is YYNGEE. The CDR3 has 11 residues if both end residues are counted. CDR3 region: CASSLRGPPLS.

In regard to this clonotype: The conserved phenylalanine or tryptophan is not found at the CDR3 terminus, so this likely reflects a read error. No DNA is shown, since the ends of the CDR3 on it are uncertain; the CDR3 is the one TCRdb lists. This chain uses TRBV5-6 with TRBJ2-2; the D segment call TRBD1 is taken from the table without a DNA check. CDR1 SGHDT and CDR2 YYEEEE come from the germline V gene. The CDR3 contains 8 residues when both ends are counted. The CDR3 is CASSLGGT.

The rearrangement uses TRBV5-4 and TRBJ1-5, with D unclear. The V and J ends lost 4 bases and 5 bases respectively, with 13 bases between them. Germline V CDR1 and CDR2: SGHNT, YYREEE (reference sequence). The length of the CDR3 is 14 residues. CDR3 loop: CASSPGVNHQPQHF. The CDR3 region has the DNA TGTGCCAGCAGCCCCGGGGTTAATCATCAGCCCCAGCATTTT.

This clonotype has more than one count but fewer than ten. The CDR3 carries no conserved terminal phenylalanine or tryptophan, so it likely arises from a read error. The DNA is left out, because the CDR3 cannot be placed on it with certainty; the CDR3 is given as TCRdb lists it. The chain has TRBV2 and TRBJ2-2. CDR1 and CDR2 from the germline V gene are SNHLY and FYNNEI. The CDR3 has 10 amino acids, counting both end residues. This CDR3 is CASSAGALSS.

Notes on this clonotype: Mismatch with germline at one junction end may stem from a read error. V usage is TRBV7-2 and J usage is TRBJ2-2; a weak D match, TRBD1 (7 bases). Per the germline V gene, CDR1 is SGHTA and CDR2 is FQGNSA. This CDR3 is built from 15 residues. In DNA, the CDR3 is TGTGCCAGCAGTCACCCACTACAGGGGACCCGGGAGCTGTTTTTC. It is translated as CASSHPLQGTRELFF.

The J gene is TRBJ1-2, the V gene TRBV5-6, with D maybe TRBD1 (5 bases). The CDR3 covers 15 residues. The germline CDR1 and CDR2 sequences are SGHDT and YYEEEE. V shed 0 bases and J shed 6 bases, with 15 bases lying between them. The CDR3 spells CASSLVRQGRNGYTF. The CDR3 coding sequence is TGTGCCAGCAGCTTGGTCCGGCAGGGACGGAATGGCTACACCTTC.

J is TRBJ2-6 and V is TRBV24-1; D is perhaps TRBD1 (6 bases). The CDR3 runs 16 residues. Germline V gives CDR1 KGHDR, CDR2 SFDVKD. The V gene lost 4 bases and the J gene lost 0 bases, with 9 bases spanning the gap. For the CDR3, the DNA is TGTGCCACCAGTGACACGACAGGCTCTGGGGCCAACGTCCTGACTTTC. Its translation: CATSDTTGSGANVLTF.

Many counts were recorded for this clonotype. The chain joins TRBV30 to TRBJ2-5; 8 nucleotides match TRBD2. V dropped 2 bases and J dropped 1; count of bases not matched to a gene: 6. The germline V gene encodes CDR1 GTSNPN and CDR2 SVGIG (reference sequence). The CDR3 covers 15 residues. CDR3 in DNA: TGTGCCTGGAGTACTGGCGGGAGGTTCCAAGAGACCCAGTACTTC. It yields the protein CAWSTGGRFQETQYF. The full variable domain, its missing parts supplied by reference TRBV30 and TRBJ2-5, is SQTIHQWPATLVQPVGSPLSLECTVEGTSNPNLYWYRQAAGRGLQLLFYSVGIGQISSEVPQNLSASRPQDRQFILSSKKLLLSDSGFYLCAWSTGGRFQETQYFGPGTRLLVL.

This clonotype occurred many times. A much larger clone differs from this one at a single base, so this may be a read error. The CDR3 sequence is CASSPASGSYEQYF. CDR3 DNA: TGTGCCAGCAGTCCTGCCAGCGGGAGTTACGAGCAGTACTTC. This sequence joins TRBV6-1 and TRBJ2-7; 8 bases agree with TRBD2. This CDR3 comprises 14 residues. Germline values: CDR1 MNHNS, CDR2 SASEGT. J was trimmed by 4 bases and V by 5 bases; bases with no gene match: 7.

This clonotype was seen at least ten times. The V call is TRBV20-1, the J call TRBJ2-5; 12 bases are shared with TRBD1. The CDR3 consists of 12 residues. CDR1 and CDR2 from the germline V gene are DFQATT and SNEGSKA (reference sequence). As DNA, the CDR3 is TGCAGCGGGACAGGGGGCGCGGAGACCCAGTACTTC. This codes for CSGTGGAETQYF.

CDR3 coding DNA: TGTGCCAGCAGTCCCACCGGGACTAGCGCTAACAATGAGCAGTTCTTC. This gives the protein CASSPTGTSANNEQFF. The chain is built from TRBV12-3 or TRBV12-4 and TRBJ2-1; 10 bases align to TRBD2. CDR3 size: 16 residues. V lost 5 bases and J lost 5; bases outside the gene matches: 9.

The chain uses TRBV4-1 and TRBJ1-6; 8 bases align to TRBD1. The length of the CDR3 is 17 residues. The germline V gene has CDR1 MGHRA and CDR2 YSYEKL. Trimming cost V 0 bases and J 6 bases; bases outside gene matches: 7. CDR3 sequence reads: CASSQDPRTGINSPLHF. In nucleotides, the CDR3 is TGCGCCAGCAGCCAAGATCCCCGGACAGGGATTAATTCACCCCTCCACTTT.

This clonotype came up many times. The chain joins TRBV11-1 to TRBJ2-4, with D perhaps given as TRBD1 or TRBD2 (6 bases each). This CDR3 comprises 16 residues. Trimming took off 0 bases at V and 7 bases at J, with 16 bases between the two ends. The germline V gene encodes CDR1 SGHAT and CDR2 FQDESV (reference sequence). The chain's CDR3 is CASSLARGGPGNIQYF. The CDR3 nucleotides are TGTGCCAGCAGCTTAGCGCGAGGGGGGCCCGGGAACATTCAGTACTTC.

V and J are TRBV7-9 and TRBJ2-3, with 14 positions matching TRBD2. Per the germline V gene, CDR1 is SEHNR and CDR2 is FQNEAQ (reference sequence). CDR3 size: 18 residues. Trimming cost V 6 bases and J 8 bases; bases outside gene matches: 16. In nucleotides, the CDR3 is TGTGCCAGCAGTCCAGGCCGACTAGCGGGAGGGCCACGTGGTACGCAGTATTTT. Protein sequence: CASSPGRLAGGPRGTQYF. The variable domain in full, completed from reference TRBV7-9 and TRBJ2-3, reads DTGVSQNPRHKITKRGQNVTFRCDPISEHNRLYWYRQTLGQGPEFLTYFQNEAQLEKSRLLSDRFSAERPKGSFSTLEIQRTEQGDSAMYLCASSPGRLAGGPRGTQYFGPGTRLTVL.

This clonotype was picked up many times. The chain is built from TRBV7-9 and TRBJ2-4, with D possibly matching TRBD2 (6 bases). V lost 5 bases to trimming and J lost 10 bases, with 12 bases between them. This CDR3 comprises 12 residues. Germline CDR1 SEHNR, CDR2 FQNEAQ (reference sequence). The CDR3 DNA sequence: TGTGCCAGCAGCCCCCGGGGGTCAATTCAGTACTTC. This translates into CASSPRGSIQYF.